The next 19 T cell receptor beta chains were all read from a single sample in a study of OX40 agonist ivuxolimab in advanced cancers. TCRdb keeps only in-frame clones here, not all; method: immunoSEQ multiplex PCR. The sample has roughly 42,000 clones, approximately 86% seen once. Sequencing used CD4+ or CD8+ T cells sorted from blood, obtained in a trial of the OX40 agonist ivuxolimab. The origin of the receptors is an adult with an advanced solid tumor such as melanoma, head and neck, liver or kidney cancer.

The chain links TRBV19 to TRBJ1-5; D is unresolved. This CDR3 has 14 residues. Trimming left V 3 bases short and J 9 bases short, with 15 bases between. Germline V gives CDR1 LNHDA, CDR2 SQIVND (reference sequence). The CDR3 coding sequence is TGTGCCAGTAGTATGTGGCAGACCCCGTGGCCCCAGCATTTT. Encoded protein: CASSMWQTPWPQHF.

This clone was found once. The chain recombines TRBV5-4 with TRBJ2-5; 10 positions agree with TRBD2. In germline, CDR1 is SGHNT, CDR2 YYREEE (reference sequence). The CDR3 contains 17 residues. Trimming cost V 0 bases and J 4 bases; bases outside gene matches: 9. The CDR3 nucleotides are TGTGCCAGCAGCTTGGGGGCTAGCGGGAGTTTAAGAGAGACCCAGTACTTC. Translated: CASSLGASGSLRETQYF.

V usage is TRBV7-6 and J usage is TRBJ2-7; TRBD1 agrees at 12 bases. The V gene's germline CDR1 is SGHVS and CDR2 FNYEAQ. With 5 bases clipped from V and 4 bases from J, the junction kept 3 bases outside the gene matches. This CDR3 contains 14 residues. The CDR3 DNA sequence: TGTGCCAGCAGCCCGGGACAGGGGGCTTACGAGCAGTACTTC. This codes for CASSPGQGAYEQYF. The entire variable domain, with the rest obtained from reference TRBV7-6 and TRBJ2-7, is as follows: GAGVSQSPRYKVTKRGQDVALRCDPISGHVSLYWYRQALGQGPEFLTYFNYEAQQDKSGLPNDRFSAERPEGSISTLTIQRTEQRDSAMYRCASSPGQGAYEQYFGPGTRLTVT.

This chain connects TRBV30 to TRBJ2-2; D is undetermined. Germline CDR1 reads GTSNPN; CDR2 reads SVGIG (reference sequence). Trimming left V 4 bases short and J 7 bases short, with 19 bases between. The CDR3 consists of 15 residues. The CDR3 sequence: CAWTRFRVPGGELFF. The CDR3 DNA reads TGTGCCTGGACTCGATTCCGGGTTCCCGGCGGGGAGCTGTTTTTT.

The chain recombines TRBV15 with TRBJ1-4, with a tentative D call TRBD1 (6 bases). Trimming removed 0 bases from V and 8 bases from J, with 13 bases in between. The CDR3 runs to 15 residues. Germline V gives CDR1 LNHNV, CDR2 YYDKDF (reference sequence). The CDR3, as DNA: TGTGCCACCAGCAGAGATATCGGGGGCCGGGAAAAACTGTTTTTT. Translating it yields CATSRDIGGREKLFF.

V and J are TRBV7-9 and TRBJ2-1; 7 nucleotides line up with TRBD2. Trimming cost V 0 bases and J 1 base; bases outside gene matches: 6. CDR1 and CDR2 from the germline V gene are SEHNR and FQNEAQ (reference sequence). The CDR3 sequence is 17 residues long. The CDR3 protein is CASSLAGGRVSYNEQFF. The CDR3 DNA sequence: TGTGCCAGCAGCTTAGCGGGCGGGAGAGTTTCCTACAATGAGCAGTTCTTC.

V usage is TRBV11-2 and J usage is TRBJ2-7, with D perhaps matching TRBD1 (6 bases). The CDR3 length is 14 residues. Trimming took 7 bases from V and 2 from J, leaving 15 bases between them. CDR1 SGHAT and CDR2 FQNNGV come from the germline V gene. CDR3 bases: TGTGCCAGCACTCCCCGGGACATGGCCTACGAGCAGTACTTC. Translating it yields CASTPRDMAYEQYF.

The J gene is TRBJ1-1, the V gene TRBV7-9; the match to TRBD1 covers 8 bases. V gave up 5 bases and J gave up 6 bases; unmatched junction bases: 17. This CDR3 region has 17 residues. From germline, CDR1 is SEHNR and CDR2 FQNEAQ (reference sequence). The CDR3 protein is CASSHTRQGILAAEAFF. CDR3 DNA sequence: TGTGCCAGCAGCCACACACGACAGGGGATTCTTGCGGCTGAAGCTTTCTTT.

This clone was recorded a few times. The rearrangement links TRBV19 to TRBJ2-2; 7 bases fit TRBD1. The CDR3 contains 16 residues. CDR1 is LNHDA, CDR2 SQIVND, per germline (reference sequence). J was trimmed by 7 bases and V by 1 base; bases with no gene match: 9. CDR3 nucleotide sequence: TGTGCCAGTAGTATAGGCCTGACAGGGAAGGGCGGGGAGCTGTTTTTT. The encoded protein is CASSIGLTGKGGELFF.

This chain uses TRBV10-1 with TRBJ1-1, with TRBD1 identical over 10 bases. Trimming cost V 8 bases and J 4 bases; bases outside gene matches: 1. Germline lookup yields CDR1 WNHNN and CDR2 SYGVQD (reference sequence). The CDR3 runs 12 residues. DNA for the CDR3: TGCGCCAGCGGACAGGGGGGCACTGAAGCTTTCTTT. This gives the protein CASGQGGTEAFF.

CDR3 sequence: CASSGGQPYSYEQYF. The DNA of the CDR3 is TGTGCCAGCTCAGGGGGACAGCCCTACTCCTACGAGCAGTACTTC. V and J are TRBV18 and TRBJ2-7, with 7 bases that match TRBD1. The CDR3 spans 15 residues. Trimming at V came to 5 bases and at J to 0 bases, leaving 7 bases not matched to a gene. Germline V gene sequence: CDR1 KGHSH, CDR2 LQKENI.

The CDR3 protein is CASSLSGARYEQYF. Here the CDR3 DNA reads TGTGCCAGCAGTTTATCGGGGGCACGATACGAGCAGTACTTC. The V and J genes are TRBV27 and TRBJ2-7; a possible D gene is TRBD1 (6 bases). The germline CDR1 and CDR2 sequences are MNHEY and SMNVEV (reference sequence). The ends were cut back, 0 bases at V and 4 bases at J, with 10 bases in the middle. This CDR3 is built from 14 residues.

The chain combines TRBV13 with TRBJ2-7, with D tentatively TRBD1 or TRBD2 (5 bases each). Germline V CDR1 and CDR2: PRHDT, FYEKMQ (reference sequence). This CDR3 spans 14 amino acids. Trimming stripped 5 bases from V and 1 base from J, with 12 bases between. The CDR3 coding sequence is TGTGCCAGCAGCGGCCGGGACGAATCCTACGAGCAGTACTTC. It specifies CASSGRDESYEQYF.

This chain's CDR3 is CASSFSPGAGNEQFF. In nucleotides, the CDR3 is TGTGCCAGCAGCTTCTCCCCGGGGGCGGGAAATGAGCAGTTCTTC. This chain links TRBV7-2 with TRBJ2-1; D is possibly TRBD1 or TRBD2 (6 bases each). CDR1 and CDR2 from the germline V gene are SGHTA and FQGNSA. The CDR3 spans 15 residues. V was shortened by 3 bases and J by 7 bases, with 16 bases between the two germline ends. The complete variable domain, with remaining parts taken from reference TRBV7-2 and TRBJ2-1, reads GAGVSQSPSNKVTEKGKDVELRCDPISGHTALYWYRQSLGQGLEFLIYFQGNSAPDKSGLPSDRFSAERTGGSVSTLTIQRTQQEDSAVYLCASSFSPGAGNEQFFGPGTRLTVL.

The gene calls are TRBV7-9 and TRBJ2-5; D gene ambiguous. The CDR3 covers 14 residues. V lost 6 bases, J lost 5 bases, and 16 bases lay in between. The germline V gene has CDR1 SEHNR and CDR2 FQNEAQ (reference sequence). This chain's CDR3 is CASRPGLVGETQYF. The CDR3 DNA is TGTGCCAGCAGGCCCGGGCTAGTCGGGGAGACCCAGTACTTC.

The chain is built from TRBV9 and TRBJ2-7; TRBD1 is a possible D gene (6 bases). The CDR3 length is 15 residues. The germline gives CDR1 SGDLS, CDR2 YYNGEE. V was trimmed by 0 bases and J by 6 bases, leaving 16 bases between them. CDR3 region: CASSVDGTPLGEQYF. CDR3 nucleotides: TGTGCCAGCAGCGTAGATGGGACACCTCTCGGCGAGCAGTACTTC. The entire variable domain, with the rest obtained from reference TRBV9 and TRBJ2-7, is as follows: DSGVTQTPKHLITATGQRVTLRCSPRSGDLSVYWYQQSLDQGLQFLIQYYNGEERAKGNILERFSAQQFPDLHSELNLSSLELGDSALYFCASSVDGTPLGEQYFGPGTRLTVT.

The J gene is TRBJ1-4, the V gene TRBV28; 8 positions match TRBD1. With V trimmed by 4 bases and J by 7 bases, 11 bases remained unmatched. CDR3 length: 16 amino acids. Germline lookup yields CDR1 MDHEN and CDR2 SYDVKM. Written as DNA, the CDR3 is TGTGCCAGCAGTTCAAGTCAGGGGGCAATGGGTGAAAAACTGTTTTTT. Translated, it gives CASSSSQGAMGEKLFF.

J is TRBJ2-1 and V is TRBV27, with 11 bases that match TRBD1. V lost 5 bases and J lost 3; bases outside the gene matches: 3. Looked up from germline, CDR1 is MNHEY and CDR2 is SMNVEV (reference sequence). The CDR3 has 15 residues. In nucleotides, the CDR3 is TGTGCCAGCAGTCCTGGGACAGGGGGCTACAATGAGCAGTTCTTC. Protein: CASSPGTGGYNEQFF.

CDR3 residues: CASSLGTTRGTEAFF. CDR3 nucleotides: TGTGCCAGCAGTTTGGGCACGACCAGGGGCACTGAAGCTTTCTTT. This chain joins TRBV28 and TRBJ1-1; possibly TRBD1 for D (6 bases). The CDR3 consists of 15 residues. Germline assignment: CDR1 MDHEN and CDR2 SYDVKM. The V end lost 3 bases, the J end lost 4 bases, and 15 bases lay between the germline ends.